A selection of T cell receptor beta chains follows, all from one sample in a study of blood T cell repertoires in COVID-19. Profiling relied on immunoSEQ multiplex PCR, and the TCRdb table lists in-frame clones only, not all of them. The data show about 400,000 clones, about nine tenths seen once. Sequencing was done on a sample of peripheral blood. These receptors originate from a woman under 40 with active or convalescent COVID-19. CDR3s include the opening cysteine and the closing phenylalanine or tryptophan. D genes are given only for firm matches. The size of a clone is reported for some rows only, either as once, few or many, or as a class for expanded clones.

V gene	clone size	D gene	J gene	CDR3 DNA	CDR3 protein
TRBV6-5	NA	NA	TRBJ1-1	TGTGCCAGCAGTTACTCGGGGCAGGGTTTGGCTGAAGCTTTCTTT	CASSYSGQGLAEAFF
TRBV2	NA	TRBD2	TRBJ2-1	TGTGCCAGCAGTGGGACTAGGTCTGTCGATTCCTACAATGAGCAGTTCTTC	CASSGTRSVDSYNEQFF
TRBV7-9	NA	NA	TRBJ1-1	TGTGCCAGCAGCTTGGTAGAGGGCAACACTGAAGCTTTCTTT	CASSLVEGNTEAFF
TRBV5-4	NA	NA	TRBJ2-3	TGTGCCAGCAGCTTGGGACTCACAGATACGCAGTATTTT	CASSLGLTDTQYF
TRBV6-4	NA	NA	TRBJ2-5	TGTGCCAGCAACAGGGCTGAGACCCAGTACTTC	CASNRAETQYF
TRBV3-1/TRBV3-2	NA	TRBD2	TRBJ2-7	TGTGCCAGCAGCCAAGACGCGGGAGTCCACGAGCAGTACTTC	CASSQDAGVHEQYF
TRBV19	NA	NA	TRBJ2-3	TGTGCCAGTAGTATATCCCCAACTAGCACAGATACGCAGTATTTT	CASSISPTSTDTQYF
TRBV5-4	NA	TRBD2	TRBJ2-5	TGTGCCAGCGGGCAAAGCGGGAGGGAAGAGACCCAGTACTTC	CASGQSGREETQYF
TRBV19	NA	NA	TRBJ1-1	TGTGCCAGTAGTATAGGGGCAGGAACGAACACTGAAGCTTTCTTT	CASSIGAGTNTEAFF
TRBV7-8	NA	TRBD1	TRBJ1-5	TGTGCCAGCAGCTCCCCGGGACAGGGGACCGGGAGGAGCAATCAGCCCCAGCATTTT	CASSSPGQGTGRSNQPQHF
TRBV19	NA	NA	TRBJ1-1	TGTGCCAGTAGTAATACAGGGCGGTGGACTGAAGCTTTCTTT	CASSNTGRWTEAFF
TRBV14	NA	TRBD1	TRBJ1-2	TGTGCCAGCAGCCAAGTGGATTGGGACAGGGGCGACACTAACTATGGCTACACCTTC	CASSQVDWDRGDTNYGYTF
TRBV6-5	NA	TRBD1	TRBJ1-1	TGTGCCAGCAACCGGGACAGGTATGAAGCTTTCTTT	CASNRDRYEAFF
TRBV5-1	once	NA	TRBJ2-3	TGCGCCAGCAGCTACGCGGGACTCATCACAGATACGCAGTATTTT	CASSYAGLITDTQYF
TRBV4-1	once	NA	TRBJ1-2	TGCGCCAGCAGCCAAGATGGCCAGGGTGACTATGGCTACACCTTC	CASSQDGQGDYGYTF
TRBV14	NA	NA	TRBJ2-7	TGTGCCAGCAGCCAGAACAGGGTCTACGAGCAGTACTTC	CASSQNRVYEQYF
TRBV6-5	NA	NA	TRBJ1-1	TGTGCCAGCAGTTACTCGACAGTGAACACTGAAGCTTTCTTT	CASSYSTVNTEAFF
TRBV5-6	NA	TRBD2	TRBJ2-7	TGTGCCAGCAGCCCCCACCCGGGGGGCGAGCAGTACTTC	CASSPHPGGEQYF
TRBV3-1/TRBV3-2	NA	TRBD2	TRBJ2-1	TGTGCCAGCAGCCAAGAGAGGGCTAGCGGGAAGCAGTTCTTC	CASSQERASGKQFF
TRBV4-1	NA	TRBD2	TRBJ2-7	TGCGCCAGCAGCCAAGAAGCGGGGGGAGGATACGAGCAGTACTTC	CASSQEAGGGYEQYF
TRBV13	few	NA	TRBJ1-3	TGTGCCAGCAGCTTAGCCTCGGGGGGTGTACGTGGAAACACCATATATTTT	CASSLASGGVRGNTIYF
TRBV11-2	few	TRBD1	TRBJ1-5	TGTGCCAGCAGCTGGGACAGGGTCGGCAATCAGCCCCAGCATTTT	CASSWDRVGNQPQHF
TRBV6-5	NA	TRBD1	TRBJ2-7	TGTGCCAGCAGACGGACAGGGGGATTGTCCGAGCAGTACTTC	CASRRTGGLSEQYF
TRBV6-5	NA	NA	TRBJ1-1	TGTGCCAGCAGTACTCCAACACAGGGAGTAGCTGAAGCTTTCTTT	CASSTPTQGVAEAFF
TRBV5-4	NA	TRBD1	TRBJ1-3	TGTGCCAGCAGCATAAACGGGCAGGGGGCATTTGGAAACACCATATATTTT	CASSINGQGAFGNTIYF
TRBV5-1	once	NA	TRBJ2-2	TGCGCCAGCAGCTTGGCGAGGCCCGCCGGGGAGCTGTTTTTT	CASSLARPAGELFF
TRBV2	NA	TRBD2	TRBJ2-7	TGTGCCAGCAGGGAGACTAGCGGGATTCTTGGCGAGCAGTACTTC	CASRETSGILGEQYF
TRBV4-1	once	TRBD1	TRBJ1-2	TGCGCCAGCAGCCCAACGCTGCCAGGGGGAAATGGCTACACCTTC	CASSPTLPGGNGYTF
TRBV7-9	once	TRBD1	TRBJ1-2	TGTGCCAGCAGCCGCCCAGGGGGCGGAATTAACTATGGCTACACCTTC	CASSRPGGGINYGYTF
TRBV6-4	NA	TRBD2	TRBJ2-1	TGTGCCAGCAGTGACGGGGGGACTAGCGGGGAAATAGGTTACAATGAGCAGTTCTTC	CASSDGGTSGEIGYNEQFF
TRBV19	NA	TRBD1	TRBJ1-5	TGTGCCACTAACAGGGGGAGCAATCAGCCCCAGCATTTT	CATNRGSNQPQHF
TRBV25-1	NA	TRBD1	TRBJ1-1	TGTGCCAGCAGTGAATTAGGGACAGGGCTCACTGAAGCTTTCTTT	CASSELGTGLTEAFF
TRBV10-3	many	NA	TRBJ2-5	TGTGCCATCAGTGGATCCCCGTCGAGCCCCCAAGAGACCCAGTACTTC	CAISGSPSSPQETQYF
TRBV30	NA	TRBD2	TRBJ2-3	TGTGCCTGGGCCCAACCCCTGGGGCTAGCGGGACGATTAGATACGCAGTATTTT	CAWAQPLGLAGRLDTQYF
TRBV3-1/TRBV3-2	NA	TRBD2	TRBJ2-6	TGTGCCAGCAGCCCCGACGGGGGGGGCACTGGGGCCAACGTCCTGACTTTC	CASSPDGGGTGANVLTF
TRBV2	NA	NA	TRBJ2-1	TGTGCCAGCAGTGAAGCGCTATATCCTAGCGTTGGGGTGCAGTTCTTC	CASSEALYPSVGVQFF
TRBV5-1	NA	NA	TRBJ2-3	TGCGCCAGCAGCTTGGTAGCGGGCACAGATACGCAGTATTTT	CASSLVAGTDTQYF
TRBV18	NA	NA	TRBJ1-3	TGTGCCAGCTCACCGGGGACATTTGGAAACACCATATATTTT	CASSPGTFGNTIYF
TRBV15	NA	TRBD2	TRBJ2-7	TGTGCCACCAGCAGAGGACTAGCGGGAGTCTACGAGCAGTACTTC	CATSRGLAGVYEQYF
TRBV10-3	NA	TRBD1	TRBJ2-1	TGTGCCATCAGGCCGGGGACAGGGAGGAATGAGCAGTTCTTC	CAIRPGTGRNEQFF
TRBV11-2	few	NA	TRBJ1-1	TGTGCCAGCAGCGCCGGACAGACCGAATATCGGTACACTGAAGCTTTCTTT	CASSAGQTEYRYTEAFF
TRBV12-3/TRBV12-4	NA	NA	TRBJ1-1	TGTGCCAGCAGTATCAGGGGCGAAGCTTTCTTT	CASSIRGEAFF
TRBV19	NA	NA	TRBJ1-5	TGTGCCAGTAGTATGGTGGGCGCCGGTCAGCCCCAGCATTTT	CASSMVGAGQPQHF
TRBV15	NA	TRBD2	TRBJ2-5	TGTGCCACCAGCAGAGGTAGCGGGGGTCTGGAGACCCAGTACTTC	CATSRGSGGLETQYF
TRBV29-1	few	TRBD2	TRBJ2-1	TGCAGCGTCAGACTAGCGGCAAGCTTTTACAATGAGCAGTTCTTC	CSVRLAASFYNEQFF
TRBV5-6	NA	NA	TRBJ1-1	TGTGCCAGCAGCTTACAGATGAACACTGAAGCTTTCTTT	CASSLQMNTEAFF
TRBV10-3	NA	TRBD2	TRBJ2-7	TGTGCCATCAGTGCTACGGGGGGGACCGGCGAGCAGTACTTC	CAISATGGTGEQYF
TRBV30	NA	NA	TRBJ1-1	TGTGCCTGGGGATCTGAGGCCACTGAAGCTTTCTTT	CAWGSEATEAFF
TRBV7-2	NA	TRBD1	TRBJ1-1	TGTGCCAGCAGCTTAGGGACAGGGGTGGGAGCTTTCTTT	CASSLGTGVGAFF
TRBV6-4	NA	NA	TRBJ2-2	TGTGCCAGCAGTGAACAAGCAGGAGGAGGACCCGGGGAGCTGTTTTTT	CASSEQAGGGPGELFF
TRBV5-1	NA	TRBD1	TRBJ1-4	TGCGCCAGCAGCACCAGACAGGGAGCGGGTGAAAAACTGTTTTTT	CASSTRQGAGEKLFF
TRBV10-3	once	TRBD1	TRBJ2-2	TGTGCCATCTCGACAGGGTTGCTCACCGGGGAGCTGTTTTTT	CAISTGLLTGELFF
TRBV5-1	once	TRBD2	TRBJ2-7	TGCGCCAGCAGCAAGACTAGCGGAGGCGACTACGAGCAGTACTTC	CASSKTSGGDYEQYF
TRBV14	NA	TRBD1	TRBJ1-3	TGTGCCAGCAGCCTCGCTCCGGGACAGGGAGGTACTGCTGGAAACACCATATATTTT	CASSLAPGQGGTAGNTIYF
TRBV6-1	NA	NA	TRBJ1-4	TGTGCCAGCAGTGAACCAGCAGGTGCGAATGAAAAACTGTTTTTT	CASSEPAGANEKLFF